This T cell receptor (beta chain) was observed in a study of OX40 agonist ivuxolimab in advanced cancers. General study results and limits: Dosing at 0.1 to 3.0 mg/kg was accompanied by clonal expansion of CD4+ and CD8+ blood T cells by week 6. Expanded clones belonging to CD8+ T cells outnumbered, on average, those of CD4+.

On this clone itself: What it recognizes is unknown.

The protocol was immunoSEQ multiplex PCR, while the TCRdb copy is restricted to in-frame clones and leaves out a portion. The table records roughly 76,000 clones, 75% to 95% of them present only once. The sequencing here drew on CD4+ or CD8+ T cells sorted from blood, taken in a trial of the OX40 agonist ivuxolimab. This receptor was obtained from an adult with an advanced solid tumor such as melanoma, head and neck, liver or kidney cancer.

The CDR3 is CASSQDTFTGNTEAFF. The CDR3 nucleotides read TGCGCCAGCAGCCAAGATACTTTTACAGGGAACACTGAAGCTTTCTTT. The V gene is TRBV4-3, the J gene TRBJ1-1, with a possible D match to TRBD1 (5 bases). There are 16 residues in the CDR3. Germline V lookup: CDR1 LGHNA, CDR2 YSLEER. V was pared by 0 bases and J by 1 base, with 12 bases between.